This T cell receptor (beta chain) emerged from a study of blood T cell repertoires in COVID-19. This CDR3 has 14 amino acids. Germline CDR1 reads MNHEY; CDR2 reads SVGAGI. Trimming took 7 bases from V and 5 from J, leaving 15 bases between them. Original analysis: By means of reference gene primer amplification, nucleated cell counts were estimated. Clones were read by immunoSEQ multiplex PCR, and TCRdb kept only the in-frame ones, dropping some. D and trimming were read from the DNA, whereas the V and J calls and clone size are those reported in that table. The sample holds 150,000 or so clones; 75% to 85% are singletons and the top ten take over 12%.

Sequencing was performed on PBMCs or T cells enriched from blood (not recorded which). The TCR originated in a man aged 50 to 60 who had recovered from COVID-19. The V gene is TRBV6-5, the J gene TRBJ1-5; maybe TRBD1 (5 bases). The CDR3 DNA sequence: TGTGCCAGCAAAACGTTCGCGGGGGATCAGCCCCAGCATTTT. Its protein is CASKTFAGDQPQHF.